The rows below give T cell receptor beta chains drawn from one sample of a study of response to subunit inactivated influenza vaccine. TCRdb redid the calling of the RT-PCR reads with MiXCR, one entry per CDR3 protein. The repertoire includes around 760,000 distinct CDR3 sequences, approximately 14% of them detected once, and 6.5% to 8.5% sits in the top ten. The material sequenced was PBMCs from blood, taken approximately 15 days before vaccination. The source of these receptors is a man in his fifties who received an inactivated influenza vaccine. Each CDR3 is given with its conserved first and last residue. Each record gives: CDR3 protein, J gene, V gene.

CDR3aa: CASGISSGLGTQYF
j_gene: TRBJ2-5
v_gene: TRBV7-2

CDR3aa: CASSLEGLAVIEQYF
j_gene: TRBJ2-7
v_gene: TRBV5-1

CDR3aa: CASSFPSSYEQYF
j_gene: TRBJ2-7
v_gene: TRBV7-9

CDR3aa: CASALPGGNQPQHF
j_gene: TRBJ1-5
v_gene: TRBV6-2/TRBV6-3

CDR3aa: CATTWNSAQETQYF
j_gene: TRBJ2-5
v_gene: TRBV5-1

CDR3aa: CASSRGRSTEAFF
j_gene: TRBJ1-1
v_gene: TRBV14

CDR3aa: CASSFLTSGPTDTQYF
j_gene: TRBJ2-3
v_gene: TRBV2

CDR3aa: CAWRTDRAPYNEQFF
j_gene: TRBJ2-1
v_gene: TRBV30

CDR3aa: CASSQSDFGELFF
j_gene: TRBJ2-2
v_gene: TRBV4-1

CDR3aa: CASSFHSNQPQHF
j_gene: TRBJ1-5
v_gene: TRBV11-2

CDR3aa: CASRTILGTGLTYNEQFF
j_gene: TRBJ2-1
v_gene: TRBV12-3/TRBV12-4

CDR3aa: CASSLGPLAGGGTGELFF
j_gene: TRBJ2-2
v_gene: TRBV5-4

CDR3aa: CATDHFSGPYNEQFF
j_gene: TRBJ2-1
v_gene: TRBV12-3/TRBV12-4

CDR3aa: CASSWAHTYEQYF
j_gene: TRBJ2-7
v_gene: TRBV7-9

CDR3aa: CASSSGSYNEQFF
j_gene: TRBJ2-1
v_gene: TRBV9

CDR3aa: CASSADGGAGTQYF
j_gene: TRBJ2-5
v_gene: TRBV9

CDR3aa: CAISGGSSGANVLTF
j_gene: TRBJ2-6
v_gene: TRBV10-3

CDR3aa: CASSPQPRGNEQFF
j_gene: TRBJ2-1
v_gene: TRBV18

CDR3aa: CSASRTGYRNTEAFF
j_gene: TRBJ1-1
v_gene: TRBV20-1

CDR3aa: CSAISFWVATDTQYF
j_gene: TRBJ2-3
v_gene: TRBV20-1

CDR3aa: CASSPKLTGTSYNEQFF
j_gene: TRBJ2-1
v_gene: TRBV18

CDR3aa: CASSSSGHYNEQFF
j_gene: TRBJ2-1
v_gene: TRBV12-3/TRBV12-4

CDR3aa: CSVGRTSNEQFF
j_gene: TRBJ2-1
v_gene: TRBV20-1

CDR3aa: CASSLSTSGVNEQFF
j_gene: TRBJ2-1
v_gene: TRBV5-1

CDR3aa: CASSNSMDRSALAKNIQYF
j_gene: TRBJ2-4
v_gene: TRBV5-6

CDR3aa: CATSDLSGGRYNEQFF
j_gene: TRBJ2-1
v_gene: TRBV24-1

CDR3aa: CASSLGSLAGYEQYF
j_gene: TRBJ2-7
v_gene: TRBV7-2

CDR3aa: CASSYDRSSDIQYF
j_gene: TRBJ2-4
v_gene: TRBV2

CDR3aa: CASSQLGAGTDYGYTF
j_gene: TRBJ1-2
v_gene: TRBV4-3

CDR3aa: CCARPTGGLAGLLGDPGELFF
j_gene: TRBJ2-2
v_gene: TRBV20-1

CDR3aa: CASSWSLAGGYNEQFF
j_gene: TRBJ2-1
v_gene: TRBV7-2

CDR3aa: CSARAGANNAGELFF
j_gene: TRBJ2-2
v_gene: TRBV20-1

CDR3aa: CASSSRGREDTQYF
j_gene: TRBJ2-3
v_gene: TRBV5-1

CDR3aa: CASSPSGTSGLYEQYF
j_gene: TRBJ2-7
v_gene: TRBV9

CDR3aa: CSASMTGINEQFF
j_gene: TRBJ2-1
v_gene: TRBV20-1

CDR3aa: CSADGTGAIYEQYF
j_gene: TRBJ2-7
v_gene: TRBV20-1

CDR3aa: CASSSGLAGGPHTQYF
j_gene: TRBJ2-3
v_gene: TRBV7-2

CDR3aa: CATSPPGTRGTDTQYF
j_gene: TRBJ2-3
v_gene: TRBV24-1

CDR3aa: CASNLGLGLPARRTQYF
j_gene: TRBJ2-5
v_gene: TRBV2

CDR3aa: CAWRETGEVTGELFF
j_gene: TRBJ2-2
v_gene: TRBV30

CDR3aa: CASSVGSQSSTEAFF
j_gene: TRBJ1-1
v_gene: TRBV9

CDR3aa: CASSTRKTGFSPEAFF
j_gene: TRBJ1-1
v_gene: TRBV7-8

CDR3aa: CAISPSGRDNTGELFF
j_gene: TRBJ2-2
v_gene: TRBV10-3